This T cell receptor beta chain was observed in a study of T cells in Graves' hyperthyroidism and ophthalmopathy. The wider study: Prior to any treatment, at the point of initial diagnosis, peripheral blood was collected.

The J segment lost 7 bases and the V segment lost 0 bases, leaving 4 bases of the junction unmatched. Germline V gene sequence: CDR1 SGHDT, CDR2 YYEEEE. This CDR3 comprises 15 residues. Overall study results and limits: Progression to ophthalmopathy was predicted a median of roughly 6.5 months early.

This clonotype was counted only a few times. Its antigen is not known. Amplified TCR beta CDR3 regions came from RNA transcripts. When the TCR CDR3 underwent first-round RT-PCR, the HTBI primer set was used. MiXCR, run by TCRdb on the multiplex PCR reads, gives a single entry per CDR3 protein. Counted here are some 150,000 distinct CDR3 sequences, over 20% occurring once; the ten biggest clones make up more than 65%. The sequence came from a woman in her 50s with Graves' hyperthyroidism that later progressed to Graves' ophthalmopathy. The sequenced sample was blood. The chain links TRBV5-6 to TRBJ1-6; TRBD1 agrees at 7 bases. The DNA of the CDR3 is TGTGCCAGCAGCTTGGGTCAGGGGGTGAATTCACCCCTCCACTTT. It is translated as CASSLGQGVNSPLHF. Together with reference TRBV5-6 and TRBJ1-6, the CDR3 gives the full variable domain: DAGVTQSPTHLIKTRGQQVTLRCSPKSGHDTVSWYQQALGQGPQFIFQYYEEEERQRGNFPDRFSGHQFPNYSSELNVNALLLGDSALYLCASSLGQGVNSPLHFGNGTRLTVT.